The clone carrying this TCR beta chain showed up just a few times. Its matching antigen is unknown. Primers: 60 Vbeta forward and 13 Jbeta reverse. The table came from immunoSEQ multiplex PCR; TCRdb's copy has only in-frame clones and leaves some out. The profile shows about 120,000 clones, approximately 75% of them singletons. The data are from a study of cytomegalovirus exposure and HLA in healthy donors. Study-level findings and limits: A previous analysis found most TCR beta V segments productive roughly 87% or roughly 30% of the time.

After removal of 4 bases from V and 4 bases from J, the junction contained 3 bases not matched to a gene. Germline V gives CDR1 SGHRS, CDR2 YFSETQ. This CDR3 has 14 amino acids. This chain connects TRBV5-1 to TRBJ2-5, with 11 bases identical to TRBD1. This clonotype was sampled from a man aged 50 or older in good health and CMV-seropositive. Sequenced sample: PBMCs. The CDR3 region is CASSPDRGLETQYF. CDR3 bases: TGCGCCAGCAGCCCGGACAGGGGGCTAGAGACCCAGTACTTC.